These 10 T cell receptor beta chains share one sample of origin, sequenced in a study of shared clonotypes between healthy human individuals. TCRdb keeps only in-frame clones here, not all; method: immunoSEQ multiplex PCR. The table includes 400,000 to 550,000 clones, roughly 85% detected once. Specimen: PBMCs. The origin of the receptors is a woman in her 40s in good health. Some clones in this sample may be carry-over from other donors' samples.

CDR3 sequence: CASSEGLAGGTGELFF. CDR3 DNA sequence: TGTGCCAGCAGCGAGGGACTAGCAGGCGGTACCGGGGAGCTGTTTTTT. The rearrangement uses TRBV7-3 and TRBJ2-2; 9 nucleotides match TRBD2. Unmatched junction bases numbered 9, after V lost 5 bases and J lost 5 bases. Germline V CDR1 and CDR2: SGHTA, FQGTGA. The CDR3 is 16 amino acids.

This sequence joins TRBV30 and TRBJ1-1; D is unresolved. Trimming stripped 1 base from V and 7 bases from J, with 7 bases between. This CDR3 spans 11 amino acids. Germline assignment: CDR1 GTSNPN and CDR2 SVGIG (reference sequence). CDR3: CAWSGRGEAFF. DNA of the CDR3: TGTGCCTGGAGTGGGCGCGGTGAAGCTTTCTTT.

In regard to this clone: Within the sample, other DNA sequences also encode this same CDR3. The chain is built from TRBV30 and TRBJ1-5; a weak D match, TRBD1 (5 bases). Per the germline V gene, CDR1 is GTSNPN and CDR2 is SVGIG (reference sequence). The CDR3 length is 13 residues. The germline V and J ends were trimmed by 2 bases and 3 bases, with 8 bases remaining between them. The CDR3 nucleotides are TGTGCCTGGAGTAGGGGTCCCAATCAGCCCCAGCATTTT. It encodes CAWSRGPNQPQHF.

The gene calls are TRBV4-1 and TRBJ2-7, with D possibly matching TRBD1 (5 bases). The ends were cut back, 3 bases at V and 5 bases at J, with 17 bases in the middle. This CDR3 comprises 15 residues. In germline, CDR1 is MGHRA, CDR2 YSYEKL. The CDR3 reads CASSQPLTGQDEQYF. Written as DNA, the CDR3 is TGCGCCAGCAGCCAGCCACTTACAGGTCAGGACGAGCAGTACTTC.

The rearrangement joins TRBV18 to TRBJ1-3, with D uncertain. Trimming stripped 2 bases from V and 0 bases from J, with 11 bases between. The CDR3 consists of 16 residues. CDR1 is KGHSH, CDR2 LQKENI, per germline. In DNA, the CDR3 is TGTGCCAGCTCACCATTCATCGAAGGCTCTGGAAACACCATATATTTT. This encodes CASSPFIEGSGNTIYF.

The V and J genes are TRBV11-2 and TRBJ2-1; no reliable D call. V shed 1 base and J shed 7 bases, with 17 bases lying between them. The CDR3 covers 16 residues. CDR1 is SGHAT, CDR2 FQNNGV, per germline. The DNA for the CDR3 is TGTGCCAGCAGCTTAGCGTTGGGTGCCCCTGGGAATGAGCAGTTCTTC. It specifies CASSLALGAPGNEQFF.

The CDR3 DNA is TGCGCCAGCAGCTTGGAAGGCAGGGGATCTCCCACAGATACGCAGTATTTT. It translates to CASSLEGRGSPTDTQYF. The chain carries TRBV5-1 and TRBJ2-3, with D perhaps matching TRBD1 (6 bases). Trimming pared 0 bases from V and 2 bases from J, leaving 16 bases between. CDR1 and CDR2 (germline): SGHRS, YFSETQ. The CDR3 sequence is 17 residues long.

This clone was counted many times. One end of the junction fails to match germline, which may point to a read error. This chain joins TRBV7-7 and TRBJ2-3; no reliable D call. This CDR3 comprises 17 residues. Germline V CDR1 and CDR2: SSHAT, FNYEAQ (reference sequence). The CDR3 reads CASSPRWVAKAADTQYF. The CDR3 nucleotides are TGTGCTAGCAGCCCCCGATGGGTAGCCAAGGCCGCAGATACGCAGTATTTT.

This clone was picked up one time. The rearrangement links TRBV21-1 to TRBJ2-1. TRBV21-1 is a pseudogene locus. The CDR3 spans 15 residues. For the CDR3, the DNA is TGTGCCAGCAGCATATCTGCCCTCTCCTACAATGAGCAGTTCTTC. It specifies CASSISALSYNEQFF.

This clone was seen only a few times. The rearrangement joins TRBV4-2 to TRBJ1-2; tentative D call: TRBD1 (6 bases). Trimming stripped 4 bases from V and 4 bases from J, with 16 bases between. The germline CDR1 and CDR2 sequences are LGHNA and YNFKEQ. The CDR3 is made up of 15 amino acids. The CDR3 nucleotides are TGTGCCAGCAGCCCCAGAGGCGGGGGCGGCTATGGCTACACCTTC. Its translation: CASSPRGGGGYGYTF.